This is a list of T cell receptor beta chains from one sample in a study of CD8 T cell repertoires and HIV-1 epitope variants. These receptors are not linked to any known antigen. TCRdb keeps only in-frame clones here, not all; method: immunoSEQ multiplex PCR. Of some 6,000 clones listed, 55% to 65% are singletons. The sequencing sample was made of cultured CD8+ T cells derived from PBMCs. All receptors come from a male donor with HIV. Each CDR3 is given with its conserved first and last residue. Each record gives: D gene, V gene, J gene, CDR3 protein. The D gene is left open where the match is weak.

TRBD1	TRBV5-1	TRBJ1-6	CASSLEGASPLHF
.	TRBV9	TRBJ2-3	CASSMPGPGQISADTQYF
.	TRBV27	TRBJ2-2	CASNAGRRTGELFF
TRBD2	TRBV4-3	TRBJ2-7	CASSQDTGGRSYEQYF
TRBD2	TRBV11-2	TRBJ2-5	CASSVRTLMAGGPETQYF
.	TRBV5-4	TRBJ2-5	CATPAETQYF
.	TRBV5-4	TRBJ2-1	CASSLMVDNEQFF
.	TRBV7-6	TRBJ2-7	CASSLRAGEQYF
TRBD1	TRBV9	TRBJ2-7	CASSERGGQGTNEQYF
TRBD1	TRBV5-1	TRBJ2-7	CASSFGTGAYEQYF
TRBD2	TRBV7-2	TRBJ2-1	CASSGQGLAGGEQFF
.	TRBV7-6	TRBJ1-2	CASSPTPKGGGYGYTF